This TCR beta chain was retrieved from a study of T cells after yellow fever vaccination (dated by TCRdb to the late 2010s). About the full investigation: Libraries from fractions with low cell numbers were prepared with the SMART-Seq v4 Ultra Low Input RNA kit. Bulk TCR alpha and beta repertoires were sequenced longitudinally to track T-cell clones before and after primary and booster YFV17D yellow fever vaccination. Two healthy male donors made up the cohort, one aged 18 to 29 years and the other aged 30 to 40 years. Blood was drawn at multiple timepoints before and after primary and secondary immunization, with bulk PBMC replicates and cell subsets isolated. Study-wide findings and limitations: FACS-sorted repertoires could contain abundant contaminating clonotypes from the bulk population, so computational filtering was required. Because only two donors were included in the study, the extent to which the findings can be generalized is limited. Most clones expanded after primary vaccination were re-detected after the booster (about 96% of CD4 and around 86% of CD8), suggesting broad memory maintenance. A small fraction of clonotypes showed up in both the CD4 and CD8 compartments, probably as a result of convergent recombination. Compared with the primary T-cell response, the secondary T-cell response was faster but weaker, reaching its peak on day 5 rather than on day 15.

Taken with the paper, the label for treatment or condition translates to: live attenuated yellow fever vaccine strain. At each blood-draw timepoint, two biological replicates of bulk PBMCs were collected. A standard Ficoll-Paque protocol was used to isolate PBMCs from peripheral blood. TriZol was used to extract RNA from bulk PBMCs, CD4 and CD8 fractions, and dextramer-positive and dextramer-negative fractions. TCR cDNA was made using 5'RACE template switching, a step that added a universal primer site and unique molecular identifiers. cDNA synthesis was primed from both the TCR alpha and TCR beta constant segments. Libraries were amplified in two PCR steps, with sample barcodes and sequencing adapters added in the second step. Sequencing of the libraries was done on either Illumina HiSeq 2500 (2x100 bp) or NovaSeq (2x150 bp). The original pipeline was this. Reads were demultiplexed and collapsed into UMI consensus sequences with MIGEC, and V(D)J alignment was performed with MiXCR. Clonotypes responding to the vaccine were identified with edgeR on replicate PBMC samples, with the criteria of FDR below 0.01 and a log2 fold change above 5 up to day 15. Bulk clonotypes were assigned CD4 or CD8 identity according to which sequenced CD4 or CD8 repertoire held them at higher abundance. Through fastp at Q25 and MiXCR, TCRdb rebuilt clones from the public reads, retaining in-frame beta chains. Every distinct CDR3 protein forms one entry, paired with its most common genes and DNA. What appears here as the V and J calls and clone size reflects TCRdb's work, not the paper's. For this sample there are hundreds of thousands of distinct CDR3 sequences; 7.5% to 9% appear just once. The ten most abundant clones make up 18% of the sample.

V gives up 0 bases and J gives up 2 bases, and the segment between their germline ends measures 17 bases. The CDR3, cysteine through phenylalanine, is 18 amino acids long. The kept DNA is CDR3 alone, 54 bases in frame from the first base. For CDR1 and CDR2, the germline V gene lists SGHDN and FVKESK. This clonotype came up many times. What antigen it recognizes has not been identified. Per-nucleotide qualities are absent, and no much larger clonotype sits a single base away. The rearrangement joined TRBV14 to TRBJ2-1; the D gene is possibly TRBD1 or TRBD2, each agreeing over 5 bases. The sequence was collected from a man between 18 and 29 years old who received the YFV17D yellow fever vaccine. Sequenced material: PBMCs, taken on the day of the first yellow fever vaccination. In nucleotide form, the sequence is TGTGCCAGCAGCCAAGATTTTGGGGCAGGGCGGGCCTACAATGAGCAGTTCTTC. The translation is CASSQDFGAGRAYNEQFF.